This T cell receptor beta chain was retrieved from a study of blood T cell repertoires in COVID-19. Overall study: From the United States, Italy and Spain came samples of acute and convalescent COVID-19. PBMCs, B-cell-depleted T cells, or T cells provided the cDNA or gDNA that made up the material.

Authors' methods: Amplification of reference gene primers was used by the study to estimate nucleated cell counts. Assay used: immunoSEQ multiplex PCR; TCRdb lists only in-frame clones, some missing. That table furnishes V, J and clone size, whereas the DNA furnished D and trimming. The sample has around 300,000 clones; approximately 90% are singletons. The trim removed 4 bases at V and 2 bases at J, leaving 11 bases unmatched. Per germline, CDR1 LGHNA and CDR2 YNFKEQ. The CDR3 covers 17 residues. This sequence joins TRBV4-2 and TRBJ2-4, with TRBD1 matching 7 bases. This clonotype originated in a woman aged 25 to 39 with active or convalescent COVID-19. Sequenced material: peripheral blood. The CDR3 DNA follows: TGTGCCAGCAGCCGGGGGACAGCTGATGGTTCCAAAAACATTCAGTACTTC. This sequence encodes CASSRGTADGSKNIQYF.